The rows below give T cell receptor beta chains drawn from one sample of a study of cytomegalovirus exposure and HLA in healthy donors. Libraries were prepared by immunoSEQ multiplex PCR; TCRdb keeps only in-frame clonotypes and omits some of them. Of some 150,000 clones listed, about 80% are singletons. Sequencing was carried out using PBMCs. The receptors here all came from a woman aged 45-60 years in good health and CMV-seronegative. Both conserved end residues are part of each CDR3. The D gene is left open where the match is weak. A row's size may be missing; if present it is once, few, many or a size class.

>NA|NA|17|TRBJ2-7|TRBV4-3
CASSQDTGEGGSYEQYF
TGCGCCAGCAGCCAAGATACTGGGGAGGGGGGCTCCTACGAGCAGTACTTC
>TRBD2|few|13|TRBJ2-5|TRBV18
CASSRPGGETQYF
TGTGCCAGCTCACGCCCGGGGGGAGAGACCCAGTACTTC
>NA|NA|17|TRBJ2-2|TRBV5-1
CASSFSQGGVDTGELFF
TGCGCCAGCAGCTTTAGCCAGGGCGGGGTGGACACCGGGGAGCTGTTTTTT
>NA|NA|14|TRBJ2-3|TRBV18
CASSPPMRADTQYF
TGTGCCAGCTCACCACCAATGAGGGCAGATACGCAGTATTTT
>NA|once|14|TRBJ2-7|TRBV28
CASTQTGLSYEQYF
TGTGCCAGCACCCAAACAGGGTTGTCCTACGAGCAGTACTTC
>NA|NA|18|TRBJ2-3|TRBV30
CAWRDQGERLKSTDTQYF
TGTGCCTGGAGGGACCAAGGGGAACGCCTAAAGAGCACAGATACGCAGTATTTT
>TRBD1|NA|14|TRBJ2-5|TRBV7-3
CASSSGQGEKTQYF
TGTGCCAGCAGCTCCGGACAGGGAGAGAAGACCCAGTACTTC
>TRBD1|NA|20|TRBJ1-4|TRBV4-2
CASSQRSRDRFWMTNEKLFF
TGTGCCAGCAGCCAAAGATCACGGGACAGGTTCTGGATGACTAATGAAAAACTGTTTTTT
>NA|NA|15|TRBJ2-2|TRBV5-6
CASSWGDRYNGELFF
TGTGCCAGCAGCTGGGGCGACAGGTACAACGGGGAGCTGTTTTTT
>NA|NA|13|TRBJ2-2|TRBV27
CATSGLNTGELFF
TGTGCCACGTCGGGTCTGAACACCGGGGAGCTGTTTTTT
>NA|once|13|TRBJ1-6|TRBV7-2
CASSLAQDSPLHF
TGTGCCAGCAGCTTAGCTCAGGATTCACCCCTCCACTTT
>NA|NA|15|TRBJ2-1|TRBV5-1
CASRGGTPDYNEQFF
TGCGCCAGCAGGGGTGGGACTCCTGACTACAATGAGCAGTTCTTC
>NA|NA|14|TRBJ2-1|TRBV5-1
CASSFSSNYNEQFF
TGCGCCAGCAGCTTCTCGTCTAACTACAATGAGCAGTTCTTC
>TRBD1|NA|17|TRBJ2-3|TRBV5-4
CASSTPTQGAYTDTQYF
TGTGCCAGCAGCACCCCGACGCAGGGGGCCTACACAGATACGCAGTATTTT
>NA|NA|14|TRBJ2-5|TRBV9
CASSVTGTWETQYF
TGTGCCAGCAGCGTCACAGGGACCTGGGAGACCCAGTACTTC
>NA|NA|15|TRBJ2-1|TRBV7-7
CASSLGGDRTDEQFF
TGTGCTAGCAGCTTAGGGGGGGATCGAACGGATGAGCAGTTCTTC
>TRBD2|NA|15|TRBJ2-3|TRBV6-4
CASSKSAGVVDTQYF
TGTGCCAGCAGTAAATCAGCGGGAGTTGTAGATACGCAGTATTTT
>NA|NA|15|TRBJ2-1|TRBV27
CASSSIGGPDNEQFF
TGTGCCAGCAGTTCGATCGGGGGGCCGGACAATGAGCAGTTCTTC
>NA|NA|15|TRBJ1-1|TRBV7-2
CASSLGTRLNTEAFF
TGTGCCAGCAGCTTAGGGACAAGACTGAACACTGAAGCTTTCTTT
>NA|NA|17|TRBJ2-2|TRBV4-1
CASSQDRVRTNTGELFF
TGCGCCAGCAGCCAAGATCGGGTGCGGACGAACACCGGGGAGCTGTTTTTT
>TRBD2|NA|20|TRBJ2-5|TRBV7-7
CASSAQKRTSGSWGQETQYF
TGTGCTAGCAGCGCGCAAAAACGGACTAGCGGGAGTTGGGGCCAAGAGACCCAGTACTTC
>NA|few|14|TRBJ1-5|TRBV28
CASSKLTGSGPQHF
TGTGCCAGCAGTAAACTAACAGGTTCAGGGCCCCAGCATTTT